The 23 T cell receptor beta chains in this list originate from one sample, sequenced in a study of Ad26.COV2.S vaccination and SARS-CoV-2 variants. The method was immunoSEQ multiplex PCR; TCRdb's version includes in-frame clones alone and lacks a portion of them. The sample consists of roughly 510,000 clones, roughly 85% of them appearing once. Treatment in this sample: roughly 19 received Ad26.COV2.S at low or high dose, single or two shots; 5 received placebo; per-sample allocation not given. Vaccine and placebo recipients were sampled on day 63 after the first injection. Sequencing used peripheral blood, obtained in a trial of Ad26.COV2.S vaccine versus placebo. The receptors shown here come from a person between 18 and 65 years old who received the Ad26.COV2.S COVID-19 vaccine or a placebo.

This chain connects TRBV19 to TRBJ1-4, with 12 positions matching TRBD1. After removal of 6 bases from V and 10 bases from J, the junction contained 6 bases not matched to a gene. Germline values: CDR1 LNHDA, CDR2 SQIVND (reference sequence). The CDR3 loop spans 14 amino acids. The CDR3 spells CASRSGTGGRKLFF. Here the CDR3 DNA reads TGTGCCAGTAGGTCCGGGACAGGGGGCCGAAAACTGTTTTTT.

CDR3 in amino acids: CASSPPLVPGGYTF. CDR3 bases: TGTGCCAGCTCACCACCTCTGGTACCGGGTGGCTACACCTTC. This sequence joins TRBV18 and TRBJ1-2; the D is unclear. The V gene's germline CDR1 is KGHSH and CDR2 LQKENI. Trimming cost V 0 bases and J 7 bases, with 12 bases left between them. There are 14 residues in the CDR3. The entire variable domain, with the rest obtained from reference TRBV18 and TRBJ1-2, is as follows: NAGVMQNPRHLVRRRGQEARLRCSPMKGHSHVYWYRQLPEEGLKFMVYLQKENIIDESGMPKERFSAEFPKEGPSILRIQQVVRGDSAAYFCASSPPLVPGGYTFGSGTRLTVV.

This clone was seen more than once but under ten times. This chain connects TRBV2 to TRBJ2-7; 10 positions agree with TRBD2. Germline assignment: CDR1 SNHLY and CDR2 FYNNEI. CDR3 size: 13 residues. V shed 5 bases, J shed 7 bases, and the junction held 5 bases outside the gene matches. Here the CDR3 DNA reads TGTGCCAGCAGTCAGACTAGCGGGCGGGAGCAGTACTTC. Its protein product is CASSQTSGREQYF.

The rearrangement links TRBV25-1 to TRBJ2-2; the match to TRBD2 covers 8 bases. CDR1 and CDR2 (germline): MGHDK, SYGVNS. This CDR3 has 16 residues. The V gene end was trimmed by 2 bases and the J gene end by 6 bases; junction bases not matched to a gene: 8. As DNA, the CDR3 is TGTGCCAGCAGTGAACGGACTAGCTGGCAGGCCGGGGAGCTGTTTTTT. Translating gives CASSERTSWQAGELFF.

The gene calls are TRBV19 and TRBJ2-2; D unclear. The germline V gene encodes CDR1 LNHDA and CDR2 SQIVND (reference sequence). CDR3 size: 12 residues. The V end was cut by 3 bases, the J end by 6 bases, with 5 bases between. The CDR3 spells CASSIQSGELFF. CDR3 nucleotide sequence: TGTGCCAGTAGTATTCAGTCCGGGGAGCTGTTTTTT.

The rearrangement links TRBV24-1 to TRBJ2-5; the D gene is possibly TRBD1 (6 bases). Per the germline V gene, CDR1 is KGHDR and CDR2 is SFDVKD. V lost 3 bases and J 4 bases, leaving 17 bases between the germline ends. The CDR3 consists of 16 residues. This CDR3 reads CATSDTQGGLGETQYF. The CDR3 nucleotides are TGTGCCACCAGTGATACACAGGGTGGGTTAGGAGAGACCCAGTACTTC.

The table lists this clone with many counts. This rearrangement joins TRBV5-8 to TRBJ1-5; 11 bases map to TRBD1. The length of the CDR3 is 16 residues. Germline values: CDR1 SGHTS, CDR2 YDEGEE. With 2 bases clipped from V and 11 bases from J, the junction kept 12 bases outside the gene matches. CDR3: CASSFLTGTGGQAQHF. The CDR3 nucleotides are TGTGCCAGCAGCTTTCTGACCGGGACAGGGGGACAGGCCCAGCATTTT.

The V call is TRBV4-3, the J call TRBJ2-1; perhaps TRBD2 as D (6 bases). Germline assignment: CDR1 LGHNA and CDR2 YSLEER. V lost 1 base, J lost 2 bases, and 9 bases lay in between. The CDR3 totals 15 residues. CDR3 in DNA: TGCGCCAGCAGCCAAGTGTCTAGCGCCTACAATGAGCAGTTCTTC. This encodes CASSQVSSAYNEQFF.

The chain uses TRBV28 and TRBJ2-6, with TRBD1 identical over 10 bases. Germline CDR1 and CDR2: MDHEN and SYDVKM. The junction had 9 bases not matched to a gene; V was cut back by 5 bases and J by 14 bases. The CDR3 sequence is 14 residues long. The CDR3 region is CASSPAGTGDILTF. In DNA form, the CDR3 reads TGTGCCAGCAGTCCCGCCGGGACAGGGGATATCCTGACTTTC.

The gene calls are TRBV27 and TRBJ2-3; D could derive from TRBD1 or TRBD2 (6 bases each). The CDR3 runs 14 residues. In germline, CDR1 is MNHEY, CDR2 SMNVEV (reference sequence). V lost 7 bases and J 9 bases, leaving 20 bases between the germline ends. The DNA for the CDR3 is TGTGCCAGCACCCTTGGTGGGGGGCGCAAGACGCAGTATTTT. Its protein product is CASTLGGGRKTQYF.

This chain uses TRBV28 with TRBJ1-1; no clear D. Trimming took off 2 bases at V and 6 bases at J, with 19 bases between the two ends. The CDR3 length is 16 residues. Germline V CDR1 and CDR2: MDHEN, SYDVKM. The CDR3 loop reads CASSLPPAPPAAEAFF. DNA of the CDR3: TGTGCCAGCAGTTTACCGCCCGCCCCCCCCGCTGCTGAAGCTTTCTTT.

This chain connects TRBV10-2 to TRBJ1-2; TRBD1 might be the D (5 bases). Germline lookup yields CDR1 WSHSY and CDR2 SAAADI. The CDR3 loop spans 14 amino acids. V dropped 1 base and J dropped 7 bases, with 13 bases sitting between them. Here the CDR3 reads CASSELGGRGGYTF. CDR3 nucleotide sequence: TGCGCCAGCAGTGAGTTGGGAGGAAGGGGTGGCTACACCTTC.

This clone was detected once. This sequence joins TRBV10-2 and TRBJ2-7; 9 positions match TRBD1. V was clipped by 3 bases and J by 4 bases; unmatched bases: 7. The CDR3 totals 15 residues. CDR1 and CDR2 (germline): WSHSY, SAAADI. The CDR3: CASSDMGTGPYEQYF. CDR3 bases: TGCGCCAGCAGTGATATGGGGACAGGGCCATACGAGCAGTACTTC.

This clone was recorded a few times. J is TRBJ1-3 and V is TRBV19, with D perhaps matching TRBD1 (6 bases). This CDR3 is 14 amino acids long. Germline loops: CDR1 LNHDA, CDR2 SQIVND (reference sequence). Trimming removed 11 bases from V and 4 bases from J, with 18 bases in between. The CDR3 reads CAGHVGTTGNTIYF. The CDR3 DNA sequence: TGTGCCGGACACGTGGGGACAACCGGAAACACCATATATTTT. The full variable domain, its missing parts supplied by reference TRBV19 and TRBJ1-3, is DGGITQSPKYLFRKEGQNVTLSCEQNLNHDAMYWYRQDPGQGLRLIYYSQIVNDFQKGDIAEGYSVSREKKESFPLTVTSAQKNPTAFYLCAGHVGTTGNTIYFGEGSWLTVV.

The gene calls are TRBV6-5 and TRBJ1-1; D gene ambiguous. CDR3 length equals 14 residues. The V gene lost 7 bases and the J gene lost 4 bases, with 16 bases spanning the gap. Germline CDR1 and CDR2: MNHEY and SVGAGI. DNA of the CDR3: TGTGCCAGCAACCCGGGGTGGACCTCCACTGAAGCTTTCTTT. Translating gives CASNPGWTSTEAFF.

The V call is TRBV28, the J call TRBJ2-7; the D gene could be TRBD1 or TRBD2 (5 bases each). This CDR3 spans 13 amino acids. The ends were cut back, 5 bases at V and 2 bases at J, with 10 bases in the middle. CDR1 MDHEN and CDR2 SYDVKM come from the germline V gene. The CDR3: CASSVPGPYEQYF. The CDR3 DNA reads TGTGCCAGCAGTGTCCCGGGGCCCTACGAGCAGTACTTC.

The J gene is TRBJ1-5, the V gene TRBV30; 8 positions match TRBD1. Trimming at V came to 1 base and at J to 4 bases, leaving 3 bases not matched to a gene. Per germline, CDR1 GTSNPN and CDR2 SVGIG (reference sequence). This CDR3 has 14 amino acids. Here the CDR3 DNA reads TGTGCCTGGAGTGCCGACAGGGGAAATCAGCCCCAGCATTTT. Residues: CAWSADRGNQPQHF.

The gene calls are TRBV5-4 and TRBJ2-2; D remains ambiguous. This CDR3 contains 14 residues. Looked up from germline, CDR1 is SGHNT and CDR2 is YYREEE (reference sequence). V lost 2 bases and J 4 bases, leaving 9 bases between the germline ends. CDR3 sequence (DNA): TGTGCCAGCAGCTTTACTGACCTCACCGGGGAGCTGTTTTTT. Translated: CASSFTDLTGELFF.

The chain employs TRBV27 and TRBJ2-1; D is unclear. Germline lookup yields CDR1 MNHEY and CDR2 SMNVEV (reference sequence). The CDR3 is made up of 15 amino acids. V was clipped by 5 bases and J by 0 bases, with 11 bases between them. Written as DNA, the CDR3 is TGTGCCAGCAGTGGGCTCAGGAGCTCCTACAATGAGCAGTTCTTC. This encodes CASSGLRSSYNEQFF.

Only one count was recorded for this clone. The chain combines TRBV24-1 with TRBJ1-1; D is unresolved. Trimming removed 4 bases from V and 3 bases from J, with 14 bases in between. This CDR3 contains 15 residues. The germline V gene encodes CDR1 KGHDR and CDR2 SFDVKD. CDR3 amino acids: CATSDPSLVYTEAFF. The CDR3 bases are TGTGCCACCAGTGACCCTTCACTGGTTTACACTGAAGCTTTCTTT.

The V and J genes are TRBV27 and TRBJ2-1; 8 nucleotides match TRBD2. The trim removed 4 bases at V and 0 bases at J, leaving 5 bases unmatched. Germline CDR1 MNHEY, CDR2 SMNVEV (reference sequence). The CDR3 covers 16 residues. CDR3 DNA sequence: TGTGCCAGCAGTTGGCCGGGGACTAGCTCCTACAATGAGCAGTTCTTC. Translated, it gives CASSWPGTSSYNEQFF.

J is TRBJ1-1 and V is TRBV30; possibly TRBD1 for D (5 bases). There are 15 residues in the CDR3. The germline CDR1 and CDR2 sequences are GTSNPN and SVGIG (reference sequence). Trimming removed 0 bases from V and 10 bases from J, with 21 bases in between. The CDR3 region is CAWSVQLVGAVGAFF. Written as DNA, the CDR3 is TGTGCCTGGAGTGTACAATTGGTAGGGGCGGTGGGAGCTTTCTTT.

The chain joins TRBV6-2 or TRBV6-3 to TRBJ2-5; possibly TRBD2 for D (6 bases). The V gene lost 6 bases and the J gene lost 7 bases, with 15 bases spanning the gap. From germline, CDR1 is MNHEY and CDR2 SVGEGT. This CDR3 has 13 residues. CDR3 sequence: CASSQGLERTQYF. The CDR3 DNA is TGTGCCAGCAGCCAGGGACTGGAAAGGACCCAGTACTTC.